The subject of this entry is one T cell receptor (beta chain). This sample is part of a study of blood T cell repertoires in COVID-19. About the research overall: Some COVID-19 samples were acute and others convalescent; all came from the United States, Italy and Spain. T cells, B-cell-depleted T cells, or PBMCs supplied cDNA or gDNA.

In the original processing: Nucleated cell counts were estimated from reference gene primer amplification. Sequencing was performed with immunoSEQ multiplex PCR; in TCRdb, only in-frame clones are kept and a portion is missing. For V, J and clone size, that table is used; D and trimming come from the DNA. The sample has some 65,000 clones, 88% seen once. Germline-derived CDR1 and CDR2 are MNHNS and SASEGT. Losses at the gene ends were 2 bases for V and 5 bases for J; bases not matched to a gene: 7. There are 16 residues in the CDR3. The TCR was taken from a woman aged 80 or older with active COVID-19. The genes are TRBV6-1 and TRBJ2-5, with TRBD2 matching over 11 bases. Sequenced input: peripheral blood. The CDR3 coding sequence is TGTGCCAGCAGTGAATGGGGTAGCGGGGGGGTCGAGACCCAGTACTTC. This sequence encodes CASSEWGSGGVETQYF.